The TCR beta chain under discussion was sequenced for a study of cytomegalovirus exposure and HLA in healthy donors. Study context: Within the Caucasian-associated ancestry cluster were roughly 79% of the roughly 430 genotyped donors.

The PCR contained 60 Vbeta and 13 Jbeta primers. Clones were sequenced by immunoSEQ multiplex PCR, and TCRdb holds only the in-frame ones, with some missing. The profile shows tens of thousands of clones, 70% to 85% of them singletons. CDR1 and CDR2 (germline): SGHKS, YYEKEE (reference sequence). V was clipped by 4 bases and J by 5 bases; unmatched bases: 8. The CDR3 is 15 residues long. The V gene is TRBV5-5, the J gene TRBJ1-1; the match to TRBD1 covers 10 bases. The clonotype originates from a woman in her forties or fifties in good health and CMV-seronegative. What was sequenced was PBMCs. In DNA, the CDR3 is TGTGCCAGCAGCATCGGACAGGGGGTTTGGACTGAAGCTTTCTTT. This sequence encodes CASSIGQGVWTEAFF.